The T cell receptor beta chain described here comes from a study of blood T cell repertoires in COVID-19. Trimming took 5 bases from V and 3 from J, leaving 10 bases between them. The germline gives CDR1 SEHNR, CDR2 FQNEAQ (reference sequence). The CDR3 sequence is 13 residues long. Method: immunoSEQ multiplex PCR; TCRdb's copy keeps in-frame clones and lacks some. The repertoire holds tens of thousands of clones, with approximately 77% as singletons. Source material: peripheral blood. The source is a woman in her 70s with acute or convalescent COVID-19. The rearrangement links TRBV7-9 to TRBJ1-2; D gene uncertain. CDR3 nucleotides: TGTGCCAGCAGCCCCGGAGATTACTATGGCTACACCTTC. Its protein is CASSPGDYYGYTF.